The source of this TCR beta chain is a study of blood T cell repertoires in COVID-19. Authors' methods: Amplification with reference gene primers provided the estimates of nucleated cell counts. The method was immunoSEQ multiplex PCR; TCRdb's version includes in-frame clones alone and lacks a portion of them. V and J calls and clone size follow that table, whereas D and trimming were derived from the DNA. This table holds about 220,000 clones, over 75% found once. In germline, CDR1 is SGHRS, CDR2 YFSETQ. V gave up 8 bases and J gave up 0 bases; unmatched junction bases: 11. The CDR3 is made up of 17 amino acids.

This clonotype was obtained from a woman aged 18-35 years in a cohort exposed to, infected with or recovered from COVID-19 (not recorded which). The specimen sequenced was PBMCs or T cells enriched from blood (not recorded which). V usage is TRBV5-1 and J usage is TRBJ2-2, with TRBD2 matching 9 bases. CDR3 amino acids: CASTSAGGTTNTGELFF. DNA of the CDR3: TGCGCCAGTACGAGTGCGGGAGGGACAACGAACACCGGGGAGCTGTTTTTT.